These 20 T cell receptor beta chains share one sample of origin, sequenced in a study of cytomegalovirus exposure and HLA in healthy donors. The PCR had 60 Vbeta and 13 Jbeta primers. Method: immunoSEQ multiplex PCR; TCRdb's copy keeps in-frame clones and lacks some. Of around 140,000 clones in the sample, 79% were seen once. Material: PBMCs. Receptors were obtained from a male donor in good health and CMV-seronegative.

This chain links TRBV7-2 with TRBJ2-7, with D possibly being TRBD1 (6 bases). The V gene lost 6 bases and the J gene lost 4 bases, with 16 bases spanning the gap. The CDR3 covers 14 residues. Germline V lookup: CDR1 SGHTA, CDR2 FQGNSA. For the CDR3, the DNA is TGTGCCAGCAGACCTTACAGGGAAGGGTACGAGCAGTACTTC. As protein: CASRPYREGYEQYF.

V is TRBV30 and J is TRBJ2-3, with 11 bases fitting TRBD1. The V gene's germline CDR1 is GTSNPN and CDR2 SVGIG (reference sequence). The CDR3 is 16 amino acids. Trimming cost V 3 bases and J 6 bases; bases outside gene matches: 11. DNA of the CDR3: TGTGCCTGGAGATCCGGACAGGGGGCTTCGGTGGATACGCAGTATTTT. Encoded protein: CAWRSGQGASVDTQYF.

This clone was seen more than once but under ten times. The CDR3 spells CASSIGQGAVYNEQFF. CDR3 sequence (DNA): TGTGCCAGTAGTATAGGACAGGGGGCGGTCTACAATGAGCAGTTCTTC. The rearrangement joins TRBV19 to TRBJ2-1; 10 bases fit TRBD1. Germline lookup yields CDR1 LNHDA and CDR2 SQIVND (reference sequence). There are 16 residues in the CDR3. The V gene end was trimmed by 1 base and the J gene end by 3 bases; junction bases not matched to a gene: 3.

This chain uses TRBV30 with TRBJ1-1, with D perhaps matching TRBD1 (5 bases). The CDR3 consists of 14 residues. V lost 3 bases and J lost 0, with 11 bases in between. Germline CDR1 and CDR2: GTSNPN and SVGIG (reference sequence). This chain's CDR3 is CAWRAKGMNTEAFF. DNA for the CDR3: TGTGCCTGGAGGGCCAAGGGGATGAACACTGAAGCTTTCTTT. Supplemented by reference TRBV30 and TRBJ1-1, the full variable domain reads SQTIHQWPATLVQPVGSPLSLECTVEGTSNPNLYWYRQAAGRGLQLLFYSVGIGQISSEVPQNLSASRPQDRQFILSSKKLLLSDSGFYLCAWRAKGMNTEAFFGQGTRLTVV.

This rearrangement joins TRBV11-3 to TRBJ2-5; tentative D call: TRBD2 (5 bases). Trimming took 2 bases from V and 2 from J, leaving 6 bases between them. CDR1 is SGHNT, CDR2 YENEEA, per germline. The CDR3 contains 13 residues. The CDR3 nucleotides read TGTGCCAGCAGCTTAAGCGGTCAAGAGACCCAGTACTTC. Its translation: CASSLSGQETQYF.

By share, this clone ranks as medium-sized. J is TRBJ1-2 and V is TRBV13; 9 nucleotides align to TRBD1. CDR3 length: 15 residues. V trimming: 5 bases; J trimming: 6 bases; junction bases outside the gene matches: 10. Germline-derived CDR1 and CDR2 are PRHDT and FYEKMQ (reference sequence). This chain's CDR3 is CASSLRDRETDGYTF. The CDR3 bases are TGTGCCAGCAGCCTACGGGACAGGGAGACGGATGGCTACACCTTC.

This clone occurred many times. CDR3 nucleotides: TGTGCCAGCAGCCGGACAGGGGGTAGTGGCGGGGAGCTGTTTTTT. Translating gives CASSRTGGSGGELFF. V gene TRBV6-5 combines with J gene TRBJ2-2; 10 positions match TRBD1. The germline V gene has CDR1 MNHEY and CDR2 SVGAGI. The CDR3 extends over 15 amino acids. The V segment lost 6 bases and the J segment 7 bases; nucleotides outside the gene matches: 8.

On this clone itself: The same CDR3 arises from other DNA sequences in this sample as well. J is TRBJ1-2 and V is TRBV9; D ambiguous. V lost 2 bases, J lost 4 bases, and 6 bases lay in between. The CDR3 has 12 amino acids. CDR1 is SGDLS, CDR2 YYNGEE, per germline. CDR3 in amino acids: CASSVDSYGYTF. The CDR3 coding sequence is TGTGCCAGCAGCGTTGATAGCTATGGCTACACCTTC.

The chain links TRBV5-6 to TRBJ2-1; 7 nucleotides line up with TRBD2. Per germline, CDR1 SGHDT and CDR2 YYEEEE. V lost 4 bases to trimming and J lost 8 bases; unmatched junction nucleotides: 6. The CDR3 covers 13 residues. DNA for the CDR3: TGTGCCAGCAGCGCTGGACTAGTTTATGAGCAGTTCTTC. Amino acids: CASSAGLVYEQFF.

The chain recombines TRBV15 with TRBJ1-1; 9 bases line up with TRBD1. Trimming took 3 bases from V and 5 from J; bases not matched to a gene: 4. This CDR3 comprises 14 residues. CDR1 is LNHNV and CDR2 is YYDKDF in the germline V gene (reference sequence). Here the CDR3 DNA reads TGTGCCACCAGCAGCAACAGGGGGCGAACTGAAGCTTTCTTT. Protein: CATSSNRGRTEAFF.

The chain combines TRBV29-1 with TRBJ1-3; D gene unclear. The V and J ends lost 7 bases and 0 bases respectively, with 7 bases between them. Per the germline V gene, CDR1 is SQVTM and CDR2 is ANQGSEA. CDR3 length: 12 amino acids. The CDR3 nucleotides are TGCAGCGCAATGAGCTCTGGAAACACCATATATTTT. Translating gives CSAMSSGNTIYF.

The chain is built from TRBV13 and TRBJ2-5, with D possibly being TRBD2 (5 bases). CDR3 size: 9 residues. From germline, CDR1 is PRHDT and CDR2 FYEKMQ (reference sequence). The germline V and J ends were trimmed by 10 bases and 13 bases, with 13 bases remaining between them. The CDR3 loop is CAIGKGPYF. In DNA form, the CDR3 reads TGTGCCATCGGGAAGGGTCCGTACTTC.

This clone was picked up a small number of times. The chain joins TRBV9 to TRBJ2-3; D is uncertain. Germline V gene data show CDR1 as SGDLS and CDR2 as YYNGEE. This CDR3 contains 12 residues. Trimming pared 3 bases from V and 4 bases from J, leaving 6 bases between. The CDR3 region is CASSEESDTQYF. CDR3 DNA sequence: TGTGCCAGCAGCGAGGAGTCAGATACGCAGTATTTT.

CDR3 sequence (DNA): TGTGCCAGCAGCGTAGATGAGCGGGGGGTCTACGAGCAGTACTTC. It yields the protein CASSVDERGVYEQYF. The chain has TRBV9 and TRBJ2-7; TRBD2 matches at 9 bases. Trimming removed 0 bases from V and 3 bases from J; junction bases left unmatched: 4. The V gene's germline CDR1 is SGDLS and CDR2 YYNGEE. This CDR3 has 15 amino acids.

V and J are TRBV11-2 and TRBJ1-1, with D perhaps matching TRBD1 (5 bases). The CDR3 consists of 12 residues. The V end lost 11 bases, the J end lost 11 bases, and 21 bases lay between the germline ends. Looked up from germline, CDR1 is SGHAT and CDR2 is FQNNGV. CDR3 bases: TGTGCCTCCCGGGACTCCACCCTTAGGGCTTTCTTT. As protein: CASRDSTLRAFF.

This sequence joins TRBV19 and TRBJ1-5; 9 nucleotides line up with TRBD1. There are 15 residues in the CDR3. Germline CDR1 is LNHDA and CDR2 is SQIVND (reference sequence). The J segment lost 6 bases and the V segment lost 5 bases, leaving 8 bases of the junction unmatched. DNA of the CDR3: TGTGCCAGTAGTGACCAGAGACAGGGGGGTCAGCCCCAGCATTTT. This gives the protein CASSDQRQGGQPQHF.

The chain is built from TRBV5-4 and TRBJ2-5, with 10 bases that match TRBD1. The J call could be wrong; TRBJ2-7 is a better fit for the DNA end. The CDR3 spans 14 residues. Germline CDR1 SGHNT, CDR2 YYREEE (reference sequence). The DNA for the CDR3 is TGTGCCAGCAGCTCCCGGGACAGGGGTTACGAGCAGTACTTC. It translates to CASSSRDRGYEQYF.

This rearrangement joins TRBV7-2 to TRBJ2-5, with TRBD2 matching over 9 bases. The CDR3 consists of 15 residues. The junction had 7 bases not matched to a gene; V was cut back by 7 bases and J by 1 base. Germline CDR1 reads SGHTA; CDR2 reads FQGNSA. Here the CDR3 reads CASNGAGGIQETQYF. CDR3 bases: TGTGCCAGCAACGGAGCGGGGGGAATCCAAGAGACCCAGTACTTC.

DNA of the CDR3: TGTGCCACTCAGACTAGCGGGGGACCTCGGGGAGGCGAGCAGTACTTC. This encodes CATQTSGGPRGGEQYF. The rearrangement links TRBV10-3 to TRBJ2-7, with 12 bases aligning to TRBD2. The trim removed 10 bases at V and 6 bases at J, leaving 16 bases unmatched. The germline V gene encodes CDR1 ENHRY and CDR2 SYGVKD. The CDR3 covers 16 residues.

V usage is TRBV11-3 and J usage is TRBJ1-2; D call uncertain. Trimming stripped 3 bases from V and 6 bases from J, with 11 bases between. Germline lookup yields CDR1 SGHNT and CDR2 YENEEA. The CDR3 extends over 13 amino acids. In DNA, the CDR3 is TGTGCCAGCAGCTTCAGGCGGACTGATGGCTACACCTTC. It specifies CASSFRRTDGYTF.